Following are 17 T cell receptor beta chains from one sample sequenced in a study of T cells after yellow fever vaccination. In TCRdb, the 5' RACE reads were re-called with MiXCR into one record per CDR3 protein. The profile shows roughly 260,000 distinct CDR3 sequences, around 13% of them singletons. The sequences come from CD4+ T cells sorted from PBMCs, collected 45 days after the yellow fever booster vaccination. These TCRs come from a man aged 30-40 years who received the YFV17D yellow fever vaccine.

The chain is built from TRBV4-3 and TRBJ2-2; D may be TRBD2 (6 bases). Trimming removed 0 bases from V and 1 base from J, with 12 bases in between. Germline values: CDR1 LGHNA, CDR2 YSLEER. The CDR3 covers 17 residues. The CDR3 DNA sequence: TGCGCCAGCAGCCAAGAGAATAGCGGACGGAACACCGGGGAGCTGTTTTTT. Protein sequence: CASSQENSGRNTGELFF.

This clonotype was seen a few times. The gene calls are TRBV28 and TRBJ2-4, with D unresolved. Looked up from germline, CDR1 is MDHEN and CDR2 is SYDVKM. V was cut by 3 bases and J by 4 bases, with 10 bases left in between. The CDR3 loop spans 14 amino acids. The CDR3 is CASSFGRSKNIQYF. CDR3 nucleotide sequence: TGTGCCAGCAGTTTCGGTCGTTCGAAAAACATTCAGTACTTC.

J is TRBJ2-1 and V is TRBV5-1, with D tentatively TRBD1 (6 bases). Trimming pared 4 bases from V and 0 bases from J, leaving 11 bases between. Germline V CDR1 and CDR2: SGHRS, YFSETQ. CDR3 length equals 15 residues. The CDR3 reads CASSEDRLSYNEQFF. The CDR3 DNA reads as TGCGCCAGCAGCGAAGACAGGCTCTCCTACAATGAGCAGTTCTTC. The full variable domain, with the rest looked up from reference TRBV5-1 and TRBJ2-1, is KAGVTQTPRYLIKTRGQQVTLSCSPISGHRSVSWYQQTPGQGLQFLFEYFSETQRNKGNFPGRFSGRQFSNSRSEMNVSTLELGDSALYLCASSEDRLSYNEQFFGPGTRLTVL.

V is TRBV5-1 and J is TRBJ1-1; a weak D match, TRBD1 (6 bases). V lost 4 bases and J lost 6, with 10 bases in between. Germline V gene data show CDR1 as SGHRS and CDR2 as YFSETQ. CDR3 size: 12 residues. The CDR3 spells CASSRTGSEAFF. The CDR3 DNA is TGCGCCAGCAGCAGAACAGGGTCTGAAGCTTTCTTT.

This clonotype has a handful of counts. This CDR3 reads CSDSAASSYNEQFF. The CDR3 nucleotides read TGCAGCGATTCAGCGGCCAGCTCCTACAATGAGCAGTTCTTC. V and J are TRBV29-1 and TRBJ2-1; weak D call: TRBD2 (5 bases). The V gene's germline CDR1 is SQVTM and CDR2 ANQGSEA. V dropped 7 bases and J dropped 0 bases, with 13 bases sitting between them. The CDR3 spans 14 residues.

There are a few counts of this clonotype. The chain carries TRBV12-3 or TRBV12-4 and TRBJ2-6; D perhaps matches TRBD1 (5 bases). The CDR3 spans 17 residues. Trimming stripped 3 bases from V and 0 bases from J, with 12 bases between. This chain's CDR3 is CASSFATDSSGANVLTF. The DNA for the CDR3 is TGTGCCAGCAGTTTCGCGACTGACAGCTCTGGGGCCAACGTCCTGACTTTC.

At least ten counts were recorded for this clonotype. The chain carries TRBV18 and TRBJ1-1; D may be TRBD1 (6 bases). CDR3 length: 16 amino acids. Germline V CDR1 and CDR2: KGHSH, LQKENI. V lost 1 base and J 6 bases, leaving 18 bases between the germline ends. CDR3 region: CASSPQQGSPSPEAFF. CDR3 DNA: TGTGCCAGCTCACCACAACAGGGAAGCCCCTCTCCTGAAGCTTTCTTT.

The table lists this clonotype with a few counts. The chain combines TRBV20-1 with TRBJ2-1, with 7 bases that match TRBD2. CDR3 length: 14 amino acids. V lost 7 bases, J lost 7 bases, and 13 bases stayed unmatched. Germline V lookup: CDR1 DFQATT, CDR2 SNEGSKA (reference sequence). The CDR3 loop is CSERVAGLRNEQFF. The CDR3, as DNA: TGCAGTGAAAGGGTAGCGGGTCTGAGGAATGAGCAGTTCTTC.

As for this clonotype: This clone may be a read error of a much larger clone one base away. The CDR3 spells CASSESAQGARGQFF. The CDR3 DNA reads as TGCGCCAGCAGTGAGTCGGCACAGGGGGCCAGGGGGCAGTTCTTC. The chain recombines TRBV10-1 with TRBJ2-1; TRBD1 matches 9 bases. This CDR3 has 15 residues. V trimming: 0 bases; J trimming: 12 bases; junction bases outside the gene matches: 9. Germline V CDR1 and CDR2: WNHNN, SYGVQD (reference sequence).

Here the CDR3 DNA reads TGCAGCGCCAGGACTAGCGGGAGCCAGGGCCACGAGCAGTACTTC. Protein: CSARTSGSQGHEQYF. J is TRBJ2-7 and V is TRBV29-1, with 13 nucleotides matching TRBD2. The junction had 11 bases not matched to a gene; V was cut back by 7 bases and J by 5 bases. CDR1 and CDR2 (germline): SQVTM, ANQGSEA. This CDR3 is 15 amino acids long.

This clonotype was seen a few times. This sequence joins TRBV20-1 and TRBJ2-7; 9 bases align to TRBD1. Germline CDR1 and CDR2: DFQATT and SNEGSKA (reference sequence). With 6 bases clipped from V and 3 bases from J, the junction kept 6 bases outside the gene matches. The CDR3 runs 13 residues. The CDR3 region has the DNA TGCAGTGCCCCCGGGACAGGGATCTACGAGCAGTACTTC. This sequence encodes CSAPGTGIYEQYF.

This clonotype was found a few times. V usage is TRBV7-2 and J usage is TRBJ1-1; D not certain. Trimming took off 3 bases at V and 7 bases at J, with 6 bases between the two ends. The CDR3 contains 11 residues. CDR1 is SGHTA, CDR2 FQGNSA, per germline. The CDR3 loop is CASSFYLEAFF. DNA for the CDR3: TGTGCCAGCAGCTTTTATCTTGAAGCTTTCTTT. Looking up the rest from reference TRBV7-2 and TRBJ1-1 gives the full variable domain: GAGVSQSPSNKVTEKGKDVELRCDPISGHTALYWYRQSLGQGLEFLIYFQGNSAPDKSGLPSDRFSAERTGGSVSTLTIQRTQQEDSAVYLCASSFYLEAFFGQGTRLTVV.

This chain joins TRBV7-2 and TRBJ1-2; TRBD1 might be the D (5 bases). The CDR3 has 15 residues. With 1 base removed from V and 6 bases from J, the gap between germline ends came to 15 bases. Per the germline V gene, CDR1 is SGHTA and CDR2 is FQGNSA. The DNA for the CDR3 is TGTGCCAGCAGCTTAGAGGCAGGGTTGGGTGATGGCTACACCTTC. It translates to CASSLEAGLGDGYTF.

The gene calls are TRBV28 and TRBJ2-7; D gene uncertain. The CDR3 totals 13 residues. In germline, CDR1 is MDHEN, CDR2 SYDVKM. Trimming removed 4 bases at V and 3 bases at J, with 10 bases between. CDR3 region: CASSSPLSYEQYF. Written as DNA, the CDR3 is TGTGCCAGCAGTTCCCCCCTAAGCTACGAGCAGTACTTC.

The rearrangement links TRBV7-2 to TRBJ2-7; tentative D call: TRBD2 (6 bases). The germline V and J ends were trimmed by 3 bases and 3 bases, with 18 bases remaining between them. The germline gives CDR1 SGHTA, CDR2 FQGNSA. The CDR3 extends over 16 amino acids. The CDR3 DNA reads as TGTGCCAGCAGCTTTTTTGTAACTGGCGGGGACTACGAGCAGTACTTC. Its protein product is CASSFFVTGGDYEQYF.

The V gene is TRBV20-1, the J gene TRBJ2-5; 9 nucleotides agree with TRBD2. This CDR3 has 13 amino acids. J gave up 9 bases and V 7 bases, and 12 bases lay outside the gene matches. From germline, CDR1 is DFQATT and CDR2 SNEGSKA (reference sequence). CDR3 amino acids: CSGTVAGVRAQYF. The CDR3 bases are TGCAGTGGTACGGTAGCGGGAGTTCGGGCCCAGTACTTC.

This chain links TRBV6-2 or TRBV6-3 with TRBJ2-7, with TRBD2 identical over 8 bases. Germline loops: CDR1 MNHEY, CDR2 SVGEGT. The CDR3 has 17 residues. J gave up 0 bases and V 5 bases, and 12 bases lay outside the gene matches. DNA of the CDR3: TGTGCCAGCAGTAAATGGGCCACTAGCGGAAGCTCCTACGAGCAGTACTTC. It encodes CASSKWATSGSSYEQYF.